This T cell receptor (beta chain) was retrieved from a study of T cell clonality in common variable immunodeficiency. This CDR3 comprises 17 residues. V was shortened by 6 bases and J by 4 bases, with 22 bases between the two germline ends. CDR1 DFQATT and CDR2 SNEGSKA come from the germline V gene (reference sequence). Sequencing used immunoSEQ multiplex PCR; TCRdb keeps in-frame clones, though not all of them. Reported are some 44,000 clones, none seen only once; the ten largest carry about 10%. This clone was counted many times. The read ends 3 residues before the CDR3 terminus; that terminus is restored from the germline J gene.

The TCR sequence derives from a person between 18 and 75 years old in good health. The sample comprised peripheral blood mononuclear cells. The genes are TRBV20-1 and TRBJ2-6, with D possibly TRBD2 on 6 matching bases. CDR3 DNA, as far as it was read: TGCAGTGCCACCGGGGGAGCGGTGAGGTCCGGGGCCAACGTC. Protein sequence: CSATGGAVRSGANV. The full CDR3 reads CSATGGAVRSGANVLTF.